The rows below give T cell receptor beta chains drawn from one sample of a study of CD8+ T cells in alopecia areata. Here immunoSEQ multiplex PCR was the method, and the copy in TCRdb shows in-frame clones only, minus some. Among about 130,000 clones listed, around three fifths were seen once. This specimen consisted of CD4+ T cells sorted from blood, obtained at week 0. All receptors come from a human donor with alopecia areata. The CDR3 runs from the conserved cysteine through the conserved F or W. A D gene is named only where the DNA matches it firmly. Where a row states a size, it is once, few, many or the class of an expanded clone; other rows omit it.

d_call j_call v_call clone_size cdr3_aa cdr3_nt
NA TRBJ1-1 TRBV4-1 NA CASSQDSPRGLLMRMNTEAFF TGCGCCAGCAGCCAAGATTCGCCCAGGGGACTTCTTATGCGAATGAACACTGAAGCTTTCTTT
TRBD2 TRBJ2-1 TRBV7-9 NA CASSPRTSGGHSSYNEQFF TGTGCCAGCAGCCCAAGGACTAGCGGGGGGCATAGCTCCTACAATGAGCAGTTCTTC
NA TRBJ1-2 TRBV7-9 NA CASSFGSYGYTF TGTGCCAGCAGCTTCGGAAGTTATGGCTACACCTTC
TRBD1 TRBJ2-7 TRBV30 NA CAWGTGAYEQYF TGTGCCTGGGGGACAGGGGCCTACGAGCAGTACTTC
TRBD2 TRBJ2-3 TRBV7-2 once CASSLVTTSGDTQYF TGTGCCAGCAGCTTAGTTACGACTAGCGGGGATACGCAGTATTTT
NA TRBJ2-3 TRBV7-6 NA CASSLGRKGDTQYF TGTGCCAGCAGCTTAGGCCGAAAGGGAGATACGCAGTATTTT
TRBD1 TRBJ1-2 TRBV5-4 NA CASSLGTGFNYGYTF TGTGCCAGCAGCCTGGGGACAGGGTTTAACTATGGCTACACCTTC
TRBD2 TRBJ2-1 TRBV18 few CASSPYTSGSSYNEQFF TGTGCCAGCTCACCATATACTAGCGGGAGCTCCTACAATGAGCAGTTCTTC
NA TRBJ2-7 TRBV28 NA CASSPNYEQYF TGTGCCAGCAGTCCAAACTACGAGCAGTACTTC
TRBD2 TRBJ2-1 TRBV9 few CASSVSAGLYNEQFF TGTGCCAGCAGCGTATCCGCGGGACTATACAATGAGCAGTTCTTC
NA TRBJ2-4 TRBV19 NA CASSPPNRDGNIQYF TGTGCCAGTAGTCCCCCAAACAGGGACGGGAACATTCAGTACTTC
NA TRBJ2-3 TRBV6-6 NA CASSSRQGDTQYF TGTGCCAGCAGTTCCCGGCAGGGGGATACGCAGTATTTT
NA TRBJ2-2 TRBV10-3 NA CAISSGTGELFF TGTGCCATCAGTTCCGGCACCGGGGAGCTGTTTTTT
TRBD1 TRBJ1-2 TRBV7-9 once CASGNFGQQGGYTF TGTGCCAGCGGCAACTTTGGACAACAGGGGGGCTACACCTTC
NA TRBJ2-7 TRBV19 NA CASSPDSGTYEQYF TGTGCCAGTAGTCCGGACAGTGGAACCTACGAGCAGTACTTC
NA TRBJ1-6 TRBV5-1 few CASRWGEDSPLHF TGCGCCAGCAGATGGGGTGAGGATTCACCCCTCCACTTT
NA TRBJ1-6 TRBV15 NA CATTVRVGVNSPLHF TGTGCCACCACAGTGAGGGTAGGGGTTAATTCACCCCTCCACTTT
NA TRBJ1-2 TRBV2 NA CASSGQGPGYTF TGTGCCAGCAGTGGGCAGGGACCAGGCTACACCTTC
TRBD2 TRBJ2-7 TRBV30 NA CALRPASGSLSYEQYF TGTGCCTTAAGGCCGGCTAGCGGGAGTCTCTCCTACGAGCAGTACTTC
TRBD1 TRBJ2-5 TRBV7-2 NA CASSSGQAKGETQYF TGTGCCAGCAGCTCGGGACAGGCGAAAGGAGAGACCCAGTACTTC
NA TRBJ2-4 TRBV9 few CASSGFAKNIQYF TGTGCCAGCAGTGGTTTCGCCAAAAACATTCAGTACTTC
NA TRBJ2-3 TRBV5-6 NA CASSLSMSTDTQYF TGTGCCAGCAGCCTATCCATGAGCACAGATACGCAGTATTTT
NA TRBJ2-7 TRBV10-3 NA CATRSVKDRTSNEQYF TGTGCCACCAGATCGGTCAAGGACAGAACCTCTAACGAGCAGTACTTC
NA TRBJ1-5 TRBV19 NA CASSIQGPVQPQHF TGTGCCAGTAGTATTCAAGGCCCGGTGCAGCCCCAGCATTTT
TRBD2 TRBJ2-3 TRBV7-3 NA CASSFGGATDTQYF TGTGCCAGCAGCTTCGGGGGGGCCACAGATACGCAGTATTTT
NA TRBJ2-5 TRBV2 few CASSEARRTYQETQYF TGTGCCAGCAGTGAGGCCCGACGGACCTACCAAGAGACCCAGTACTTC
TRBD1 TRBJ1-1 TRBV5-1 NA CATQDRDQTEAFF TGCGCCACCCAAGACAGGGATCAGACTGAAGCTTTCTTT
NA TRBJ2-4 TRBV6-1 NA CASSEDGRRKNIQYF TGTGCCAGCAGTGAAGACGGACGGCGCAAAAACATTCAGTACTTC
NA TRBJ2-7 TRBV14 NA CASSYGGEQYF TGTGCCAGCAGCTATGGGGGCGAGCAGTACTTC
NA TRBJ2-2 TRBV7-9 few CASSYPSAGELFF TGTGCCAGCAGCTACCCTAGCGCCGGGGAGCTGTTTTTT
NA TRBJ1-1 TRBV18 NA CASSPLGADTEAFF TGTGCCAGCTCACCACTGGGGGCGGACACTGAAGCTTTCTTT
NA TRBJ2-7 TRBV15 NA CATSRDRSEEYF TGTGCCACCAGCAGAGATCGTTCAGAGGAGTACTTC
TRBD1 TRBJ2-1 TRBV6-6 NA CASKTGGASYNEQFF TGTGCCAGCAAAACAGGGGGAGCTTCCTACAATGAGCAGTTCTTC